This T cell receptor (beta chain) was observed in a study of blood T cells in healthy people across ages. To note about this clonotype: This sequence may be a read error, since a much larger clone differs from it by one base.

This CDR3 region has 15 residues. A sample-barcoded 5' primer and a J-beta primer mix were used in a second PCR of roughly 7 to 12 cycles. Individual samples furnished no less than 2.5 million CDR3-containing paired-end reads apiece. TCRdb analysed the 5' RACE reads with MiXCR anew, one entry per CDR3 protein. The repertoire has 650,000 to 1,000,000 distinct CDR3 sequences, about 34% of them found once; the top ten carry over 10%. This clonotype was sampled from a man between 18 and 29 years old in good health. The V call is TRBV12-3 or TRBV12-4, the J call TRBJ2-3, with 8 bases aligning to TRBD2. Sequencing was performed on blood. DNA of the CDR3: TGTGCCAGCACCTCTAGCGGGCGCCGCACAGATGCGCAGTATTTT. Amino acids: CASTSSGRRTDAQYF.